These T cell receptor beta chains were read from a single sample in a study of identical twins. TCRdb called the 5' RACE reads again in MiXCR, with one record for every CDR3 protein. The repertoire holds roughly 250,000 distinct CDR3 sequences, with about 14% as singletons. Sequencing input: memory (CD45RO+) T cells sorted from blood. Receptor source: a woman aged 18-29 years in good health. CDR3s include the opening cysteine and the closing phenylalanine or tryptophan. Each record gives: J gene, V gene, D gene, clone size, CDR3 DNA, CDR3 protein. A D gene is named only where the DNA matches it firmly. The size field is filled for only some rows; it gives once, few, many or a size class.

J: TRBJ1-3
V: TRBV29-1
D: -
size: few
DNA: TGCAGCGTTGAAAAGGGGACTGGAAACACCATATATTTT
CDR3: CSVEKGTGNTIYF

J: TRBJ2-4
V: TRBV6-1
D: -
size: -
DNA: TGTGCCAGCAGCGTCAGCCTGACAGCCGGGGAAAACATTCAGTACTTC
CDR3: CASSVSLTAGENIQYF

J: TRBJ2-1
V: TRBV20-1
D: TRBD2
size: -
DNA: TGCAGTGCTAGAGATATAGAGCGGGATAACAATGAGCAGTTCTTC
CDR3: CSARDIERDNNEQFF

J: TRBJ1-2
V: TRBV29-1
D: -
size: -
DNA: TGCAGCGTTGATCAGTTTTATGGCTACACCTTC
CDR3: CSVDQFYGYTF

J: TRBJ2-1
V: TRBV20-1
D: TRBD2
size: many
DNA: TGCAGTGCTGGAGGACTAGACGATGAGCAGTTCTTC
CDR3: CSAGGLDDEQFF

J: TRBJ1-2
V: TRBV20-1
D: -
size: many
DNA: TGCAGTGCTAGTCTTGGGACGGTTGGCTACACCTTC
CDR3: CSASLGTVGYTF

J: TRBJ1-6
V: TRBV6-5
D: -
size: many
DNA: TGTGCCAGCAGTCAGGCCAGGTCACCCCTCCACTTT
CDR3: CASSQARSPLHF

J: TRBJ2-3
V: TRBV5-1
D: TRBD2
size: -
DNA: TGCGCCAGCAGCCCGGCGGGAGGGCGCCCAGATACGCAGTATTTT
CDR3: CASSPAGGRPDTQYF

J: TRBJ1-5
V: TRBV5-6
D: -
size: many
DNA: TGTGCCAGCAGCTTGGGCCCAGATCAGCCCCAGCATTTT
CDR3: CASSLGPDQPQHF

J: TRBJ2-7
V: TRBV15
D: -
size: -
DNA: TGTGCCACCAGCAGAGGAGGGGGAAACTACGAGCAGTACTTC
CDR3: CATSRGGGNYEQYF

J: TRBJ2-2
V: TRBV7-9
D: TRBD1
size: once
DNA: TGTGCCAGCAGCCCCGGGACAGGGAGCACCGGGGAGCTGTTTTTT
CDR3: CASSPGTGSTGELFF

J: TRBJ1-5
V: TRBV20-1
D: -
size: -
DNA: TGCAGTGCTAGCGGGGGGGCCAATCAGCCCCAGCATTTT
CDR3: CSASGGANQPQHF

J: TRBJ1-2
V: TRBV6-5
D: -
size: -
DNA: TGTGCCAGCAGTTACGCCTCGGGGCCCCCTGGCTACACCTTC
CDR3: CASSYASGPPGYTF

J: TRBJ1-4
V: TRBV21-1
D: -
size: few
DNA: TGTGCCAGCAGCGTACCGGGACAGAGTAATGAAAAACTGTTTTTT
CDR3: CASSVPGQSNEKLFF

J: TRBJ1-1
V: TRBV12-3/TRBV12-4
D: -
size: few
DNA: TGTGCCAGCCAAGTGACCGGAATGAGCACTGAAGCTTTCTTT
CDR3: CASQVTGMSTEAFF

J: TRBJ2-1
V: TRBV9
D: TRBD2
size: few
DNA: TGTGCCAGCAGCGTAGGGCGGGGGGGCCTTAGTGAGCAGTTCTTC
CDR3: CASSVGRGGLSEQFF

J: TRBJ1-2
V: TRBV6-1
D: -
size: few
DNA: TGTGCCAGCAGCCCCGGGACAACTGGTGGCTACACCTTC
CDR3: CASSPGTTGGYTF

J: TRBJ2-5
V: TRBV20-1
D: TRBD2
size: many
DNA: TGCAGTGCTAGAGTGACTAGCGGGGGTGAGACCCAGTACTTC
CDR3: CSARVTSGGETQYF

J: TRBJ2-7
V: TRBV7-9
D: -
size: -
DNA: TGTGCCAGCAGCCCGCGGGAAAGCTCCTACGAGCAGTACTTC
CDR3: CASSPRESSYEQYF

J: TRBJ1-6
V: TRBV20-1
D: -
size: many
DNA: TGCAGTGCTAGAGATACATCAAATAGTTCACCCCTCCACTTT
CDR3: CSARDTSNSSPLHF

J: TRBJ2-3
V: TRBV25-1
D: TRBD1
size: -
DNA: TGTGCCAGCAGTGACCCCGGGACAGGGGGCGATACGCAGTATTTT
CDR3: CASSDPGTGGDTQYF

J: TRBJ1-1
V: TRBV6-5
D: -
size: many
DNA: TGTGCCAGCAGTTCCCATCCTGATTCAGAAGCTTTCTTT
CDR3: CASSSHPDSEAFF

J: TRBJ2-1
V: TRBV28
D: TRBD1
size: -
DNA: TGTGCCAGCGATAACGAGCCGGGACAGGGGGCTCAGGAGCAGTTCTTC
CDR3: CASDNEPGQGAQEQFF

J: TRBJ2-3
V: TRBV24-1
D: -
size: many
DNA: TGTGCCACCAGTGATGCATCGGTAGATACGCAGTATTTT
CDR3: CATSDASVDTQYF

J: TRBJ1-2
V: TRBV3-1
D: -
size: -
DNA: TGTGACAGCAGCTCCCATCGGGGGACTCATGGCTACACCTTC
CDR3: CDSSSHRGTHGYTF

J: TRBJ2-1
V: TRBV5-1
D: -
size: -
DNA: TGCGCCAGCAGCGGGGGACTCCTTAGCTCCTACAATGAGCAGTTCTTC
CDR3: CASSGGLLSSYNEQFF

J: TRBJ2-1
V: TRBV4-1
D: -
size: many
DNA: TGCGCCAGCAGCCAAGTTGATCTTATGACCTACAATGAGCAGTTCTTC
CDR3: CASSQVDLMTYNEQFF

J: TRBJ2-3
V: TRBV20-1
D: -
size: -
DNA: TGCAGTGCTAGGCCGCGAGTAAGCACAGATACGCAGTATTTT
CDR3: CSARPRVSTDTQYF

J: TRBJ1-1
V: TRBV3-1
D: TRBD1
size: few
DNA: TGTGCCAGCAGCCACGGGACAGCATCCCAAGCTTTCTTT
CDR3: CASSHGTASQAFF

J: TRBJ2-1
V: TRBV19
D: TRBD2
size: -
DNA: TGTGCCAGTACGGGCCGGGCTAGCGGGGGGGGACCTGAGCAGTTCTTC
CDR3: CASTGRASGGGPEQFF

J: TRBJ2-2
V: TRBV7-2
D: TRBD2
size: few
DNA: TGTGCCAGCAGCACCTCTAGCGGGACCGGGGAGCTGTTTTTT
CDR3: CASSTSSGTGELFF

J: TRBJ2-7
V: TRBV10-2
D: -
size: many
DNA: TGCGCCAGCAGCGAATCCTACGAGCAGTACTTC
CDR3: CASSESYEQYF

J: TRBJ2-5
V: TRBV20-1
D: -
size: few
DNA: TGCAGTGCTAGTAGTATCCAAGAGACCCAGTACTTC
CDR3: CSASSIQETQYF

J: TRBJ2-3
V: TRBV5-6
D: -
size: few
DNA: TGTGCCAGCAGCTTGGGCTGGAAACCCTGGGAGAGCACAGATACGCAGTATTTT
CDR3: CASSLGWKPWESTDTQYF

J: TRBJ2-1
V: TRBV2
D: TRBD2
size: few
DNA: TGTGCCAGCAGTGAAGTGGTTCTAGCGGGGGACAATGAGCAGTTCTTC
CDR3: CASSEVVLAGDNEQFF

J: TRBJ1-2
V: TRBV10-2
D: -
size: few
DNA: TGCGCCAGCAGCCTTCTGATGGGTTATGGCTACACCTTC
CDR3: CASSLLMGYGYTF

J: TRBJ1-5
V: TRBV9
D: -
size: many
DNA: TGTGCCAGCAGCCTAGGCGGCTTCCCCAATCAGCCCCAGCATTTT
CDR3: CASSLGGFPNQPQHF

J: TRBJ1-1
V: TRBV5-1
D: -
size: few
DNA: TGCGCCAGCAGCTTAGCGAAGGGCCTGAACACTGAAGCTTTCTTT
CDR3: CASSLAKGLNTEAFF

J: TRBJ2-1
V: TRBV20-1
D: TRBD2
size: few
DNA: TGCAGTGGTAAAAAACCGGGACTAGCGCCGAATGAGCAGTTCTTC
CDR3: CSGKKPGLAPNEQFF

J: TRBJ2-2
V: TRBV5-4
D: -
size: -
DNA: TGTGCCAGCAGCGTGGCCCCGGGGGGGGAGCTGTTTTTT
CDR3: CASSVAPGGELFF

J: TRBJ1-1
V: TRBV18
D: TRBD1
size: -
DNA: TGTGCCAGCTCACCCCTCGGACAGGGTGTGAACACTGAAGCTTTCTTT
CDR3: CASSPLGQGVNTEAFF

J: TRBJ2-3
V: TRBV7-2
D: -
size: many
DNA: TGTGCCAGCAGCTCCCTACCCCCTTGGGAAGATACGCAGTATTTT
CDR3: CASSSLPPWEDTQYF

J: TRBJ1-3
V: TRBV12-3/TRBV12-4
D: -
size: -
DNA: TGTGCCAGCAGTTGGTTCGTCCTCCCGGGGGCAGGAAACACCATATATTTT
CDR3: CASSWFVLPGAGNTIYF